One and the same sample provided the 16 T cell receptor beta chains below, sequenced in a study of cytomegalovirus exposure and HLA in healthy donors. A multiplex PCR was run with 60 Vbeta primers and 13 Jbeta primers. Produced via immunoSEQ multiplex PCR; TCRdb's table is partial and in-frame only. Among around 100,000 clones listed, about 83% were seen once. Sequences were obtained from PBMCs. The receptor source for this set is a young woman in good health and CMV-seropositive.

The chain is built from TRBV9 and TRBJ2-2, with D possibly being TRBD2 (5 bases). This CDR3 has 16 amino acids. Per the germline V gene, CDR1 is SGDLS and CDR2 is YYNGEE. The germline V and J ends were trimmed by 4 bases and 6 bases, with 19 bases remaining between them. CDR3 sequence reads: CASSIRLIGQPGELFF. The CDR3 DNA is TGTGCCAGCAGCATCCGACTAATCGGCCAGCCCGGGGAGCTGTTTTTT.

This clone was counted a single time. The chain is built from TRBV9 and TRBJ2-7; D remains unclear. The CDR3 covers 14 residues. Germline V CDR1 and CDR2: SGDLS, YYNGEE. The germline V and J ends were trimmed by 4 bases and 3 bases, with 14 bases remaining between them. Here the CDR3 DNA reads TGTGCCAGCAGCCTCACCGGGTCGAACTACGAGCAGTACTTC. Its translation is CASSLTGSNYEQYF.

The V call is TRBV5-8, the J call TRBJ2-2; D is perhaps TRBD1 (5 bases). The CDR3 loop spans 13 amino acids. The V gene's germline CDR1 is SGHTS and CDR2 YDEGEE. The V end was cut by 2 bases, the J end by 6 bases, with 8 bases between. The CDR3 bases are TGTGCCAGCAGCTTAGTCAGGGCCGGGGAGCTGTTTTTT. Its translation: CASSLVRAGELFF.

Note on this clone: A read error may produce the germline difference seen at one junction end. For the CDR3, the DNA is TGTGCTAGCAGCTTAGGACAGGGTATAGCAGATACGCAGTATTTT. Translation: CASSLGQGIADTQYF. The chain employs TRBV7-7 and TRBJ2-3; 8 bases map to TRBD1. The length of the CDR3 is 15 residues. Germline loops: CDR1 SSHAT, CDR2 FNYEAQ (reference sequence).

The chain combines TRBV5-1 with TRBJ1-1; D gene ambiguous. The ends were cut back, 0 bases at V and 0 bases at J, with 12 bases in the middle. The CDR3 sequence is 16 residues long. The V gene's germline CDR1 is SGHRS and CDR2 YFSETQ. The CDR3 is CASSLGVGVLNTEAFF. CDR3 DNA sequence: TGCGCCAGCAGCTTGGGAGTTGGAGTTTTGAACACTGAAGCTTTCTTT.

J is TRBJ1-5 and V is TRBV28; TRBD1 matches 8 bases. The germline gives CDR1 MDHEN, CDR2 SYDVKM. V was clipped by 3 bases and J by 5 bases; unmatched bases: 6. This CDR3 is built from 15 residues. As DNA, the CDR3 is TGTGCCAGCAGTTTGGGGACAGGCCTAGATCAGCCCCAGCATTTT. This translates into CASSLGTGLDQPQHF.

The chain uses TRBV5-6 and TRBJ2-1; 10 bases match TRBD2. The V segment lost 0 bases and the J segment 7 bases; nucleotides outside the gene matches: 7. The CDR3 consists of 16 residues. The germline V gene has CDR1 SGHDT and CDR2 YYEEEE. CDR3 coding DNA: TGTGCCAGCAGCTTGGCTACGGCTAGCGGGAGTAATGAGCAGTTCTTC. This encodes CASSLATASGSNEQFF.

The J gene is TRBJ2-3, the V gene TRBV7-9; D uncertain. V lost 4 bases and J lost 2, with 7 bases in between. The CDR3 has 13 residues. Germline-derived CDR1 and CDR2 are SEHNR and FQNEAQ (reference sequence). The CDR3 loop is CASSSQITDTQYF. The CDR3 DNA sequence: TGTGCCAGCAGCTCCCAAATCACAGATACGCAGTATTTT.

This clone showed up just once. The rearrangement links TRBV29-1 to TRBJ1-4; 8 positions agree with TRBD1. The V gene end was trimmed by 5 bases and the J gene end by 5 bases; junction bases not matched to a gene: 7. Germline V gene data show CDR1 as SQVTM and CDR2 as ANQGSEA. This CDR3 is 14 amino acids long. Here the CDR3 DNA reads TGCAGCGTTTATACAGGGGACAGGAATGAAAAACTGTTTTTT. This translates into CSVYTGDRNEKLFF.

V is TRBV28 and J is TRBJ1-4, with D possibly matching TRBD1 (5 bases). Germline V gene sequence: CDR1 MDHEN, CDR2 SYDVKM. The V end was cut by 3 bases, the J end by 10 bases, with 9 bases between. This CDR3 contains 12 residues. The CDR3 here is CASSFGGGKLFF. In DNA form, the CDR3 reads TGTGCCAGCAGTTTTGGGGGAGGAAAACTGTTTTTT.

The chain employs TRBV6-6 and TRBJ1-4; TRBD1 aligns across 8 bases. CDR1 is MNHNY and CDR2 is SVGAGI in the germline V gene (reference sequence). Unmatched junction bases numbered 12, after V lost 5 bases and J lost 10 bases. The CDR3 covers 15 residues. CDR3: CASSEDRANLGKLFF. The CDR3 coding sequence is TGTGCCAGCAGTGAGGACAGGGCGAACTTAGGAAAACTGTTTTTT.

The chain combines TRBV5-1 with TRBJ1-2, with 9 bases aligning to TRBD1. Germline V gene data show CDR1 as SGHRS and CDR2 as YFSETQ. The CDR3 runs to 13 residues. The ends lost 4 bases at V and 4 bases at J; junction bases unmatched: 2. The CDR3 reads CASSMGQGYGYTF. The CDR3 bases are TGCGCCAGCAGCATGGGACAGGGCTATGGCTACACCTTC.

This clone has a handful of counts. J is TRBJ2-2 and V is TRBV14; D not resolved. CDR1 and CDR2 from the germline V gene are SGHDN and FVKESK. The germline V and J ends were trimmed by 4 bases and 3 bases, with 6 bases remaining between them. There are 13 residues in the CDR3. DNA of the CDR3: TGTGCCAGCAGCCCGGTACACACCGGGGAGCTGTTTTTT. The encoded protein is CASSPVHTGELFF.

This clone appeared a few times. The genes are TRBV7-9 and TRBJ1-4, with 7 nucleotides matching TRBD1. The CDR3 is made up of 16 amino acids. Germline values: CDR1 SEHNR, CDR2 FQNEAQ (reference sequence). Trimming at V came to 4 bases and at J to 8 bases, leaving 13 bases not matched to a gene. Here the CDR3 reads CASSYSRWQGGEKLFF. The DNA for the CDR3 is TGTGCCAGCAGCTATAGCAGGTGGCAGGGGGGAGAAAAACTGTTTTTT. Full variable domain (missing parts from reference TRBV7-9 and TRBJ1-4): DTGVSQNPRHKITKRGQNVTFRCDPISEHNRLYWYRQTLGQGPEFLTYFQNEAQLEKSRLLSDRFSAERPKGSFSTLEIQRTEQGDSAMYLCASSYSRWQGGEKLFFGSGTQLSVL.

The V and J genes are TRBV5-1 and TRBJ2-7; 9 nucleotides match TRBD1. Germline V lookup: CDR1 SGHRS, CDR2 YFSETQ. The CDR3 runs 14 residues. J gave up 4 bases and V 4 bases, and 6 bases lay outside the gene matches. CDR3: CASSETGGRYEQYF. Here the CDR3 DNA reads TGCGCCAGCAGCGAGACAGGGGGGAGGTACGAGCAGTACTTC.

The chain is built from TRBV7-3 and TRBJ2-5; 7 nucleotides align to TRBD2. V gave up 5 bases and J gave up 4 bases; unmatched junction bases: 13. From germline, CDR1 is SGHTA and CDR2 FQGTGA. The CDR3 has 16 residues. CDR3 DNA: TGTGCCAGCAGCCCCCAAGTTGCGGGAGAGGGAGAGACCCAGTACTTC. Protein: CASSPQVAGEGETQYF. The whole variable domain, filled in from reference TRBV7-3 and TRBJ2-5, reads GAGVSQTPSNKVTEKGKYVELRCDPISGHTALYWYRQSLGQGPEFLIYFQGTGAADDSGLPNDRFFAVRPEGSVSTLKIQRTERGDSAVYLCASSPQVAGEGETQYFGPGTRLLVL.